Listed below are T cell receptor beta chains from one sample, sequenced in a study of blood T cell repertoires in COVID-19. Sequencing was performed with immunoSEQ multiplex PCR; in TCRdb, only in-frame clones are kept and a portion is missing. This sample has around 67,000 clones, with 87% found just once. Input material: peripheral blood. The receptors stem from a man aged 45 to 65 with active COVID-19. CDR3s include the opening cysteine and the closing phenylalanine or tryptophan.

V gene	J gene	CDR3 protein
TRBV6-6	TRBJ2-2	CASSYGTGVAGELFF
TRBV4-1	TRBJ1-2	CASSQGGGYGYTF
TRBV24-1	TRBJ2-1	CATSDFGGTGVSYNEQFF
TRBV7-6	TRBJ2-2	CASSFPGTSGGLNTGELFF
TRBV24-1	TRBJ2-5	CATSDLNRGVQETQYF
TRBV7-2	TRBJ2-2	CASSGRAGSTGELFF
TRBV18	TRBJ2-5	CASSRGIGGEETQYF
TRBV19	TRBJ2-1	CASRAGGNYGHEQFF
TRBV6-5	TRBJ2-2	CASSSGLADTGELFF
TRBV5-6	TRBJ2-3	CASSPAGTSASTDTQYF
TRBV28	TRBJ1-6	CASSGLSGTGWTLHF
TRBV7-8	TRBJ1-6	CASSLQGVVGSPLHF
TRBV19	TRBJ1-1	CASRPTGSEAFF
TRBV5-1	TRBJ2-5	CASSSSGNQETQYF
TRBV4-1	TRBJ1-1	CASSPGAGAFTEAFF
TRBV4-1	TRBJ2-7	CASSQGPGQHYEQYF
TRBV28	TRBJ2-5	CASSPVTGGLETQYF
TRBV29-1	TRBJ2-2	CSVSGGASTGELFF
TRBV5-1	TRBJ2-2	CASSATGTANTGELFF
TRBV9	TRBJ2-2	CASSVGLGELFF
TRBV15	TRBJ1-2	CATSRSDRAYGYTF
TRBV4-2	TRBJ2-5	CASSQDLGAGTQYF
TRBV19	TRBJ2-1	CASSNRTSGKVGEQFF
TRBV5-1	TRBJ2-7	CASSRRTGNDEQYF
TRBV6-6	TRBJ1-2	CASSLGTGQGYTF
TRBV6-5	TRBJ2-5	CASRFHGTGLETQYF
TRBV7-2	TRBJ2-5	CASSSQQGYQETQYF
TRBV2	TRBJ2-4	CASGPDRGQYF
TRBV7-7	TRBJ1-1	CASRPDRGLGFGEAFF
TRBV27	TRBJ2-1	CASSLSVGDEQFF
TRBV7-2	TRBJ2-3	CASSLGYSTDTQYF
TRBV18	TRBJ2-1	CASSPGLAGQNEQFF
TRBV30	TRBJ2-2	CACYRVSAGELFF